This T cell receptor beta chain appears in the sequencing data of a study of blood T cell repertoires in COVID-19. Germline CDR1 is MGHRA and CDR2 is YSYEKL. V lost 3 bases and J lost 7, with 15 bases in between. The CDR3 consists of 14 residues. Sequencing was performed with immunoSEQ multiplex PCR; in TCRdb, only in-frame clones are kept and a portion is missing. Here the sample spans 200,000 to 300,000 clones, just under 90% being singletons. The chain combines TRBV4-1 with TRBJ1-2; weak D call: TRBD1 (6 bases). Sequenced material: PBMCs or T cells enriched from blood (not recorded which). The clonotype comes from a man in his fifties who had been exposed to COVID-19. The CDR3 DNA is TGCGCCAGCAGCCAGCCGCTCCAGGGGCCTGGCTACACCTTC. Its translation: CASSQPLQGPGYTF.